The rows below give T cell receptor beta chains drawn from one sample of a study of blood T cells in healthy people across ages. TCRdb redid the calling of the 5' RACE reads with MiXCR, one entry per CDR3 protein. This table holds approximately 600,000 distinct CDR3 sequences, approximately 50% found once. Material: blood. Receptors were obtained from a man in his sixties in good health. The CDR3 runs from the conserved cysteine through the conserved F or W. A D gene is named only where the DNA matches it firmly. Size is stated for part of the rows, as once, few or many counts, or as a class when the clone is expanded.

clone size: NA; D gene: NA; V gene: TRBV2; J gene: TRBJ1-2; CDR3 protein: CASSEPTNYGYTF; CDR3 DNA: TGTGCCAGCAGTGAGCCAACTAACTATGGCTACACCTTC
clone size: many; D gene: NA; V gene: TRBV6-1; J gene: TRBJ2-7; CDR3 protein: CASSPIGREQYF; CDR3 DNA: TGTGCCAGCAGCCCCATAGGGCGCGAGCAGTACTTC
clone size: few; D gene: TRBD2; V gene: TRBV7-2; J gene: TRBJ2-1; CDR3 protein: CASSLGLAGGQQFF; CDR3 DNA: TGTGCCAGCAGCTTAGGACTAGCGGGGGGCCAACAGTTCTTC
clone size: NA; D gene: NA; V gene: TRBV15; J gene: TRBJ2-7; CDR3 protein: CATSRAYEQYF; CDR3 DNA: TGTGCCACCAGCAGGGCCTACGAGCAGTACTTC
clone size: NA; D gene: TRBD2; V gene: TRBV14; J gene: TRBJ2-3; CDR3 protein: CASSRGLATDTQYF; CDR3 DNA: TGTGCCAGCAGCCGGGGACTAGCCACAGATACGCAGTATTTT
clone size: NA; D gene: NA; V gene: TRBV5-1; J gene: TRBJ2-5; CDR3 protein: CASSVLGQETQYF; CDR3 DNA: TGCGCCAGCAGCGTGTTGGGGCAAGAGACCCAGTACTTC
clone size: few; D gene: NA; V gene: TRBV20-1; J gene: TRBJ2-3; CDR3 protein: CSREGPGDTQYF; CDR3 DNA: TGCAGTCGAGAGGGGCCCGGGGATACGCAGTATTTT
clone size: few; D gene: TRBD1; V gene: TRBV7-9; J gene: TRBJ2-7; CDR3 protein: CASSWGQGYEQYF; CDR3 DNA: TGTGCCAGCAGCTGGGGACAGGGCTACGAGCAGTACTTC
clone size: NA; D gene: TRBD1; V gene: TRBV10-2; J gene: TRBJ2-3; CDR3 protein: CATGQAHDTQYF; CDR3 DNA: TGCGCCACTGGACAGGCCCACGATACGCAGTATTTT
clone size: NA; D gene: TRBD2; V gene: TRBV5-4; J gene: TRBJ2-3; CDR3 protein: CASKSGDATDTQYF; CDR3 DNA: TGTGCCAGCAAAAGCGGGGACGCCACAGATACGCAGTATTTT
clone size: NA; D gene: TRBD1; V gene: TRBV11-2; J gene: TRBJ2-1; CDR3 protein: CASSLTGPLRNEQFF; CDR3 DNA: TGTGCCAGCAGCTTGACAGGGCCGTTGAGGAATGAGCAGTTCTTC
clone size: NA; D gene: TRBD1; V gene: TRBV20-1; J gene: TRBJ1-6; CDR3 protein: CSAREDRDRNSPLHF; CDR3 DNA: TGCAGTGCTAGAGAAGACCGGGACAGGAATTCACCCCTCCACTTT
clone size: few; D gene: NA; V gene: TRBV6-1; J gene: TRBJ2-5; CDR3 protein: CASMQGQETQYF; CDR3 DNA: TGTGCCAGCATGCAGGGGCAAGAGACCCAGTACTTC
clone size: NA; D gene: TRBD1; V gene: TRBV10-3; J gene: TRBJ2-1; CDR3 protein: CAITPGQLYNEQFF; CDR3 DNA: TGTGCCATCACCCCGGGACAGTTGTACAATGAGCAGTTCTTC
clone size: NA; D gene: NA; V gene: TRBV18; J gene: TRBJ2-7; CDR3 protein: CASSPSGLGEQYF; CDR3 DNA: TGTGCCAGCTCACCCTCGGGTCTAGGCGAGCAGTACTTC
clone size: NA; D gene: NA; V gene: TRBV7-9; J gene: TRBJ1-4; CDR3 protein: CASSSQPRTATNEKLFF; CDR3 DNA: TGTGCCAGCAGCTCCCAGCCCAGGACGGCAACTAATGAAAAACTGTTTTTT
clone size: NA; D gene: TRBD2; V gene: TRBV15; J gene: TRBJ2-1; CDR3 protein: CATSRAGGSYNEQFF; CDR3 DNA: TGTGCCACCAGCAGAGCGGGGGGATCCTACAATGAGCAGTTCTTC
clone size: NA; D gene: NA; V gene: TRBV7-6; J gene: TRBJ2-1; CDR3 protein: CASSLIGAEYNEQFF; CDR3 DNA: TGTGCCAGCAGCTTAATTGGGGCGGAGTACAATGAGCAGTTCTTC
clone size: few; D gene: NA; V gene: TRBV29-1; J gene: TRBJ2-1; CDR3 protein: CSVEPGHYNEQFF; CDR3 DNA: TGCAGCGTTGAGCCAGGGCACTACAATGAGCAGTTCTTC
clone size: NA; D gene: NA; V gene: TRBV9; J gene: TRBJ2-1; CDR3 protein: CASSVEPMGQSYNEQFF; CDR3 DNA: TGTGCCAGCAGCGTAGAGCCGATGGGCCAGTCCTACAATGAGCAGTTCTTC
clone size: NA; D gene: NA; V gene: TRBV15; J gene: TRBJ2-1; CDR3 protein: CATSRDRSGTRYNEQFF; CDR3 DNA: TGTGCCACCAGCAGAGATAGGTCAGGGACGCGCTACAATGAGCAGTTCTTC
clone size: NA; D gene: TRBD1; V gene: TRBV20-1; J gene: TRBJ2-7; CDR3 protein: CSARVPGQGVQYF; CDR3 DNA: TGCAGTGCTAGAGTACCGGGACAGGGTGTGCAGTACTTC
clone size: NA; D gene: NA; V gene: TRBV4-1; J gene: TRBJ2-1; CDR3 protein: CASSQEWLPYNEQFF; CDR3 DNA: TGCGCAAGCAGCCAAGAATGGCTCCCATACAATGAGCAGTTCTTC
clone size: NA; D gene: TRBD1; V gene: TRBV5-1; J gene: TRBJ2-6; CDR3 protein: CASSPSGTGRSGANVLTF; CDR3 DNA: TGCGCCAGCAGCCCTTCCGGGACAGGGCGCTCTGGGGCCAACGTCCTGACTTTC
clone size: NA; D gene: TRBD2; V gene: TRBV2; J gene: TRBJ2-1; CDR3 protein: CASMMRTSGYNEQFF; CDR3 DNA: TGTGCCAGCATGATGAGGACTAGCGGATACAATGAGCAGTTCTTC
clone size: NA; D gene: NA; V gene: TRBV2; J gene: TRBJ2-2; CDR3 protein: CAGIKGVTGELFF; CDR3 DNA: TGCGCCGGCATTAAGGGCGTAACCGGGGAGCTGTTTTTT
clone size: NA; D gene: NA; V gene: TRBV29-1; J gene: TRBJ1-2; CDR3 protein: CSVDTHTAASGYTF; CDR3 DNA: TGCAGCGTTGACACCCACACGGCGGCGTCGGGCTACACCTTC
clone size: NA; D gene: NA; V gene: TRBV5-1; J gene: TRBJ1-6; CDR3 protein: CASIDLGNSPLHF; CDR3 DNA: TGCGCCAGCATCGACTTAGGAAATTCACCCCTCCACTTT